One and the same sample provided the 3 T cell receptor beta chains below, sequenced in a study of cytomegalovirus exposure and HLA in healthy donors. The PCR used 60 Vbeta and 13 Jbeta primers. Sequenced by immunoSEQ multiplex PCR; TCRdb stores in-frame clones only, minus some. There are approximately 190,000 clones in the sample; about 85% occur only once, and 3.8% lies in the top ten. Sequencing used PBMCs. These TCRs come from a man aged 50-60 years in good health and CMV-seronegative.

This clone was detected a few times. The rearrangement links TRBV4-2 to TRBJ1-6, with D perhaps TRBD1 (6 bases). Trimming pared 0 bases from V and 14 bases from J, leaving 20 bases between. CDR1 and CDR2 from the germline V gene are LGHNA and YNFKEQ. This CDR3 contains 16 residues. The CDR3 protein is CASSQEGGADLKALHF. CDR3 nucleotide sequence: TGTGCCAGCAGCCAAGAAGGGGGGGCGGACCTAAAGGCCCTCCACTTT.

This chain links TRBV5-1 with TRBJ1-3; D is uncertain. The CDR3 extends over 15 amino acids. Trimming pared 0 bases from V and 4 bases from J, leaving 11 bases between. Germline V gives CDR1 SGHRS, CDR2 YFSETQ. DNA of the CDR3: TGCGCCAGCAGCTTGGCCGGGAGGTCCGGAAACACCATATATTTT. It yields the protein CASSLAGRSGNTIYF.

The chain has TRBV29-1 and TRBJ1-2; D is undetermined. With 8 bases removed from V and 8 bases from J, the gap between germline ends came to 18 bases. The CDR3 is made up of 12 amino acids. In germline, CDR1 is SQVTM, CDR2 ANQGSEA. Here the CDR3 reads CSPRTHVLGYTF. The DNA of the CDR3 is TGCAGCCCCAGGACTCACGTCTTAGGCTACACCTTC.